The 13 T cell receptor beta chains listed next were all sequenced from one sample in a study of shared clonotypes between healthy human individuals. As defined, naive CD8 cells were CD45RO-negative and positively selected for CCR7, with terminally differentiated effector memory CD45RA+ cells excluded. Produced via immunoSEQ multiplex PCR; TCRdb's table is partial and in-frame only. The sample has some 1,900,000 clones; about 95% are singletons. The sample taken for sequencing was naive CD8+ T cells sorted from blood. The receptor source for this set is a man between 18 and 35 years old in good health.

J is TRBJ2-7 and V is TRBV7-8, with D uncertain. The CDR3 is 15 residues long. Germline CDR1 reads SGHVS; CDR2 reads FQNEAQ. The V end lost 1 base, the J end lost 1 base, and 11 bases lay between the germline ends. The CDR3 is CASSLVFGASYEQYF. Written as DNA, the CDR3 is TGTGCCAGCAGCTTAGTCTTCGGCGCGTCCTACGAGCAGTACTTC. Full variable domain (outside the CDR3, taken from reference TRBV7-8 and TRBJ2-7): GAGVSQSPRYKVAKRGQDVALRCDPISGHVSLFWYQQALGQGPEFLTYFQNEAQLDKSGLPSDRFFAERPEGSVSTLKIQRTQQEDSAVYLCASSLVFGASYEQYFGPGTRLTVT.

V is TRBV4-1 and J is TRBJ1-1; perhaps TRBD1 as D (6 bases). There are 16 residues in the CDR3. Per germline, CDR1 MGHRA and CDR2 YSYEKL. V was cut by 4 bases and J by 8 bases, with 23 bases left in between. The CDR3 protein is CASSLEGRGAVEEAFF. CDR3 coding DNA: TGCGCCAGCAGCCTTGAAGGCCGGGGGGCTGTCGAAGAAGCTTTCTTT.

This rearrangement joins TRBV7-2 to TRBJ2-1; TRBD2 might be the D (6 bases). Germline CDR1 and CDR2: SGHTA and FQGNSA. Trimming took 2 bases from V and 5 from J, leaving 19 bases between them. The CDR3 totals 17 residues. In DNA form, the CDR3 reads TGTGCCAGCAGCTTAAACCCCTGGCGGGGAGTTGACAATGAGCAGTTCTTC. Residues: CASSLNPWRGVDNEQFF.

This clone appeared once. V is TRBV7-2 and J is TRBJ2-5; 9 nucleotides align to TRBD2. J gave up 4 bases and V 5 bases, and 11 bases lay outside the gene matches. The CDR3 covers 16 residues. Germline V gene data show CDR1 as SGHTA and CDR2 as FQGNSA. CDR3 DNA: TGTGCCAGCAGCCCCCTGACTAGCGGACGGGGAGAGACCCAGTACTTC. Translated: CASSPLTSGRGETQYF.

Only one count was recorded for this clone. Here the CDR3 reads CASGGRYSNQPQHF. CDR3 sequence (DNA): TGTGCCAGCGGGGGGAGGTATAGCAATCAGCCCCAGCATTTT. The chain links TRBV28 to TRBJ1-5; the D gene is possibly TRBD1 (5 bases). This CDR3 contains 14 residues. Germline V gene sequence: CDR1 MDHEN, CDR2 SYDVKM. Trimming cost V 8 bases and J 0 bases, with 11 bases left between them.

The gene calls are TRBV4-1 and TRBJ2-1, with D maybe TRBD1 (6 bases). The CDR3 is made up of 14 amino acids. Germline V lookup: CDR1 MGHRA, CDR2 YSYEKL. V was clipped by 0 bases and J by 7 bases, with 10 bases between them. The CDR3 DNA sequence: TGCGCCAGCAGCCAAGACTTTCAGGGGAATGAGCAGTTCTTC. This codes for CASSQDFQGNEQFF.

This clone has more than one count but fewer than ten. The rearrangement links TRBV11-2 to TRBJ1-3; D call uncertain. The CDR3 has 11 residues. Trimming took off 5 bases at V and 11 bases at J, with 10 bases between the two ends. Germline CDR1 reads SGHAT; CDR2 reads FQNNGV. The CDR3 nucleotides read TGTGCCAGCAGCCCGGGCCCCGCCATATATTTT. Protein product: CASSPGPAIYF.

V gene TRBV5-1 combines with J gene TRBJ2-3; D possibly matches TRBD1 or TRBD2 (6 bases each). The CDR3 is made up of 16 amino acids. V was shortened by 0 bases and J by 1 base, with 12 bases between the two germline ends. Germline CDR1 SGHRS, CDR2 YFSETQ. CDR3 DNA: TGCGCCAGCAGCTTGGCCCACGGGGGCGGCACAGATACGCAGTATTTT. Translation gives CASSLAHGGGTDTQYF.

The rearrangement uses TRBV30 and TRBJ2-7, with D perhaps being TRBD1 or TRBD2 (5 bases each). The germline CDR1 and CDR2 sequences are GTSNPN and SVGIG (reference sequence). V dropped 4 bases and J dropped 6 bases, with 13 bases sitting between them. This CDR3 region has 12 residues. DNA of the CDR3: TGTGCCTGGAAGGGGACCTCGGTCGAGCAGTACTTC. Encoded protein: CAWKGTSVEQYF.

The gene calls are TRBV27 and TRBJ2-2; D is undetermined. The germline V and J ends were trimmed by 2 bases and 4 bases, with 17 bases remaining between them. The V gene's germline CDR1 is MNHEY and CDR2 SMNVEV (reference sequence). The CDR3 contains 17 residues. CDR3 sequence (DNA): TGTGCCAGCAGTTTAGGGGTGTTGGGGTCTCGCACCGGGGAGCTGTTTTTT. It codes for CASSLGVLGSRTGELFF.

The V call is TRBV27, the J call TRBJ2-2, with D possibly TRBD1 on 6 matching bases. Germline V gene data show CDR1 as MNHEY and CDR2 as SMNVEV (reference sequence). V lost 9 bases and J 4 bases, leaving 18 bases between the germline ends. The CDR3 is 15 amino acids. CDR3 sequence (DNA): TGTGCCAGTAAGGACAGCCACTCTGGCACCGGGGAGCTGTTTTTT. Residues: CASKDSHSGTGELFF.

This clone was detected only a few times. The DNA of the CDR3 is TGCGCCAGCAGCCAAGTGAATCTAGATGGCTACACCTTC. Encoded protein: CASSQVNLDGYTF. This sequence joins TRBV4-1 and TRBJ1-2; D remains unclear. Trimming cost V 1 base and J 6 bases, with 9 bases left between them. The germline CDR1 and CDR2 sequences are MGHRA and YSYEKL. CDR3 length: 13 residues.

V gene TRBV27 combines with J gene TRBJ1-2; the D gene is possibly TRBD1 (6 bases). With 5 bases removed from V and 5 bases from J, the gap between germline ends came to 21 bases. The germline gives CDR1 MNHEY, CDR2 SMNVEV (reference sequence). This CDR3 is 16 amino acids long. The CDR3 reads CASSPNGRTGAYGYTF. CDR3 bases: TGTGCCAGCAGTCCCAATGGCAGAACGGGGGCTTATGGCTACACCTTC.